Below are 27 T cell receptor beta chains sequenced from a single sample in a study of blood T cell repertoires in COVID-19. Profiled with immunoSEQ multiplex PCR; TCRdb holds only in-frame clones, not every one. The sample lists roughly 290,000 clones; under 85% were seen once. The sample consisted of peripheral blood. These receptors were collected from a human donor with COVID-19, enrolled during active disease. The donor label of this sample is uncertain.

The chain links TRBV5-5 to TRBJ2-1; 7 positions match TRBD1. Germline CDR1 SGHKS, CDR2 YYEKEE (reference sequence). The length of the CDR3 is 13 residues. Losses at the gene ends were 4 bases for V and 5 bases for J; bases not matched to a gene: 3. The DNA of the CDR3 is TGTGCCAGCAGCACAGGGGTTCACAATGAGCAGTTCTTC. The encoded protein is CASSTGVHNEQFF.

The V call is TRBV24-1, the J call TRBJ2-1, with 10 bases lining up with TRBD1. CDR3 length: 14 residues. V lost 9 bases and J lost 6; bases outside the gene matches: 7. Germline assignment: CDR1 KGHDR and CDR2 SFDVKD. The CDR3 sequence is CATRGTGAPNEQFF. The CDR3 coding sequence is TGTGCCACCCGAGGGACAGGGGCCCCCAATGAGCAGTTCTTC.

The chain links TRBV5-4 to TRBJ2-2; 13 positions match TRBD2. Trimming cost V 4 bases and J 5 bases; bases outside gene matches: 11. The CDR3 is 18 residues long. The germline V gene encodes CDR1 SGHNT and CDR2 YYREEE (reference sequence). In DNA, the CDR3 is TGTGCCAGCAGCCGTGGACTAGCGGGAGAGTTGGGGACCGGGGAGCTGTTTTTT. Translated: CASSRGLAGELGTGELFF.

J is TRBJ2-7 and V is TRBV9; 7 bases line up with TRBD1. The CDR3 has 16 residues. V was pared by 4 bases and J by 2 bases, with 12 bases of the junction left unmatched. Germline loops: CDR1 SGDLS, CDR2 YYNGEE. The CDR3 DNA follows: TGTGCCAGCAGCCCTCGAGGGACAGTGACCACCTACGAGCAGTACTTC. Encoded protein: CASSPRGTVTTYEQYF.

This chain connects TRBV19 to TRBJ1-1; D not resolved. The CDR3 runs to 15 residues. With 6 bases removed from V and 4 bases from J, the gap between germline ends came to 18 bases. The germline CDR1 and CDR2 sequences are LNHDA and SQIVND (reference sequence). DNA for the CDR3: TGTGCCAGTAGCCGGTGGGAGGCCACGTTCACTGAAGCTTTCTTT. Encoded protein: CASSRWEATFTEAFF. The full variable domain, rest sourced from reference TRBV19 and TRBJ1-1, is DGGITQSPKYLFRKEGQNVTLSCEQNLNHDAMYWYRQDPGQGLRLIYYSQIVNDFQKGDIAEGYSVSREKKESFPLTVTSAQKNPTAFYLCASSRWEATFTEAFFGQGTRLTVV.

V and J are TRBV3-1 (or the pseudogene TRBV3-2) and TRBJ2-1; D remains unclear. This CDR3 has 14 amino acids. Germline V gene data show CDR1 as LGHDT and CDR2 as YNNKEL (reference sequence). Trimming pared 4 bases from V and 10 bases from J, leaving 17 bases between. Here the CDR3 DNA reads TGTGCCAGCAGCCTTCAACGAGCCTCTCGGGAGCAGTTCTTC. It specifies CASSLQRASREQFF.

This chain joins TRBV29-1 and TRBJ2-1; 10 bases are shared with TRBD2. The CDR3 contains 17 residues. Looked up from germline, CDR1 is SQVTM and CDR2 is ANQGSEA. Trimming removed 5 bases from V and 7 bases from J; junction bases left unmatched: 17. The chain's CDR3 is CSVKGGWASGRLNEQFF. The DNA of the CDR3 is TGCAGCGTTAAGGGAGGTTGGGCTAGCGGGAGACTGAATGAGCAGTTCTTC.

This clone was seen just once. This chain joins TRBV4-1 and TRBJ2-7, with 10 positions matching TRBD2. Germline values: CDR1 MGHRA, CDR2 YSYEKL. V shed 4 bases and J 0 bases; nucleotides not matched to a gene: 6. The CDR3 has 16 amino acids. The CDR3 loop is CASSLSGGASSYEQYF. The DNA of the CDR3 is TGCGCCAGCAGCCTGAGCGGGGGGGCCAGCTCCTACGAGCAGTACTTC.

Remarks on this clone: Other DNA sequences within the sample encode an identical CDR3. The genes are TRBV6-5 and TRBJ1-5; 8 nucleotides match TRBD1. Per the germline V gene, CDR1 is MNHEY and CDR2 is SVGAGI. With 6 bases clipped from V and 0 bases from J, the junction kept 4 bases outside the gene matches. The CDR3 totals 15 residues. For the CDR3, the DNA is TGTGCCAGCAGCCTCGGACAGGGTAGCAATCAGCCCCAGCATTTT. Translated: CASSLGQGSNQPQHF.

The chain recombines TRBV19 with TRBJ1-3; tentative D call: TRBD1 (6 bases). The CDR3 has 14 residues. V was cut by 8 bases and J by 1 base, with 12 bases left in between. Germline CDR1 is LNHDA and CDR2 is SQIVND (reference sequence). The CDR3 region is CASLAGESGNTIYF. The CDR3 DNA reads TGTGCCAGTTTAGCAGGGGAATCTGGAAACACCATATATTTT.

V usage is TRBV7-2 and J usage is TRBJ1-1, with 8 positions matching TRBD1. Trimming at V came to 3 bases and at J to 7 bases, leaving 7 bases not matched to a gene. The CDR3 contains 14 residues. Looked up from germline, CDR1 is SGHTA and CDR2 is FQGNSA. DNA of the CDR3: TGTGCCAGCAGCTTCAGGACAGGGTTGGTTGAAGCTTTCTTT. It specifies CASSFRTGLVEAFF.

This clone has just one count. The chain couples TRBV5-1 to TRBJ1-2; no definite D call. Germline lookup yields CDR1 SGHRS and CDR2 YFSETQ. CDR3 length: 12 amino acids. The V end lost 4 bases, the J end lost 7 bases, and 11 bases lay between the germline ends. CDR3 residues: CASSRGSGGYTF. The CDR3 DNA sequence: TGCGCCAGCAGCCGAGGGTCTGGTGGCTACACCTTC.

The chain links TRBV28 to TRBJ1-1; TRBD1 matches 9 bases. J was trimmed by 0 bases and V by 0 bases; bases with no gene match: 2. Looked up from germline, CDR1 is MDHEN and CDR2 is SYDVKM. The CDR3 runs 16 residues. The CDR3 nucleotides are TGTGCCAGCAGTTTATGGACAGGGGGGATGAACACTGAAGCTTTCTTT. Translating it yields CASSLWTGGMNTEAFF.

The gene calls are TRBV10-1 and TRBJ1-6; D not certain. This CDR3 is 11 amino acids long. Deletions cut 8 bases from V and 7 bases from J, with 6 bases between. CDR1 WNHNN and CDR2 SYGVQD come from the germline V gene (reference sequence). The CDR3 sequence: CASPRNSPLHF. The CDR3 bases are TGCGCCAGCCCGAGGAATTCACCCCTCCACTTT.

The chain joins TRBV5-8 to TRBJ1-5; D perhaps matches TRBD1 (5 bases). The CDR3 spans 17 residues. V was shortened by 1 base and J by 0 bases, with 14 bases between the two germline ends. Germline V gives CDR1 SGHTS, CDR2 YDEGEE. CDR3 in DNA: TGTGCCAGCAGCTTGATTCGAGACAGTTATAGCAATCAGCCCCAGCATTTT. The encoded protein is CASSLIRDSYSNQPQHF.

J is TRBJ1-2 and V is TRBV4-3, with 8 bases fitting TRBD1. After removal of 5 bases from V and 5 bases from J, the junction contained 7 bases not matched to a gene. Germline V lookup: CDR1 LGHNA, CDR2 YSLEER. There are 14 residues in the CDR3. The CDR3 is CASSKDRVRYGYTF. Written as DNA, the CDR3 is TGCGCCAGCAGCAAGGACAGGGTCAGGTATGGCTACACCTTC.

The chain recombines TRBV6-5 with TRBJ2-7; TRBD1 matches 7 bases. Germline V gives CDR1 MNHEY, CDR2 SVGAGI. Losses at the gene ends were 6 bases for V and 3 bases for J; bases not matched to a gene: 11. This CDR3 comprises 15 residues. Here the CDR3 DNA reads TGTGCCAGCAGGGACAGGATGGGCAGCCGCTACGAGCAGTACTTC. Amino acids: CASRDRMGSRYEQYF.

This sequence joins TRBV24-1 and TRBJ2-1; 11 bases align to TRBD2. Looked up from germline, CDR1 is KGHDR and CDR2 is SFDVKD. This CDR3 has 17 residues. The J segment lost 9 bases and the V segment lost 3 bases, leaving 12 bases of the junction unmatched. In nucleotides, the CDR3 is TGTGCCACCAGTGATCCGTCACTAGCGGGAGAAGAGAGTGAGCAGTTCTTC. Translated, it gives CATSDPSLAGEESEQFF.

The chain recombines TRBV3-1 (or the pseudogene TRBV3-2) with TRBJ2-7; D unclear. Germline V gene sequence: CDR1 LGHDT, CDR2 YNNKEL (reference sequence). The CDR3 consists of 14 residues. The V end was cut by 1 base, the J end by 2 bases, with 9 bases between. The CDR3 DNA is TGTGCCAGCAGCCAAGCTCAGGCCACCTACGAGCAGTACTTC. It yields the protein CASSQAQATYEQYF.

This clone was counted once. This chain links TRBV7-2 with TRBJ2-1; 14 nucleotides agree with TRBD2. CDR1 and CDR2 (germline): SGHTA, FQGNSA. Unmatched junction bases numbered 9, after V lost 5 bases and J lost 9 bases. This CDR3 is 16 amino acids long. The CDR3 DNA reads as TGTGCCAGCAGCGCCCAACCGGGACTAGCGGGAGCTGAGCAGTTCTTC. It yields the protein CASSAQPGLAGAEQFF.

This rearrangement joins TRBV28 to TRBJ2-2, with a tentative D call TRBD1 (6 bases). Germline loops: CDR1 MDHEN, CDR2 SYDVKM. V gave up 5 bases and J gave up 6 bases, with 13 bases separating them. The CDR3 extends over 14 amino acids. The CDR3 coding sequence is TGTGCCAGCAGTCCTAACAGGGTCCCCGGGGAGCTGTTTTTT. Residues: CASSPNRVPGELFF.

J is TRBJ2-7 and V is TRBV7-9, with unresolved D. From germline, CDR1 is SEHNR and CDR2 FQNEAQ (reference sequence). The CDR3 contains 11 residues. The V end lost 5 bases, the J end lost 1 base, and 3 bases lay between the germline ends. Here the CDR3 DNA reads TGTGCCAGCAGCCCATCCTACGAGCAGTACTTC. Translation gives CASSPSYEQYF.

This sequence joins TRBV30 and TRBJ2-3, with TRBD2 as a possible D gene (6 bases). V was pared by 4 bases and J by 3 bases, with 11 bases between. Per the germline V gene, CDR1 is GTSNPN and CDR2 is SVGIG (reference sequence). This CDR3 has 13 residues. The CDR3 DNA is TGTGCCTGGAAGTCCGGGAGTACAGATACGCAGTATTTT. Amino acid sequence: CAWKSGSTDTQYF.

The chain links TRBV9 to TRBJ1-2; D gene unclear. The CDR3 totals 15 residues. The V and J ends lost 0 bases and 4 bases respectively, with 13 bases between them. The germline gives CDR1 SGDLS, CDR2 YYNGEE. The CDR3 coding sequence is TGTGCCAGCAGCGTAGACAGCCTTTATTCCTATGGCTACACCTTC. Protein product: CASSVDSLYSYGYTF.

The rearrangement joins TRBV2 to TRBJ2-3; D perhaps matches TRBD1 (5 bases). In germline, CDR1 is SNHLY, CDR2 FYNNEI. This CDR3 is built from 15 residues. The germline V and J ends were trimmed by 3 bases and 0 bases, with 10 bases remaining between them. CDR3 coding DNA: TGTGCCAGCAGTGAGGCAGGGTATAGCACAGATACGCAGTATTTT. Its protein is CASSEAGYSTDTQYF.

The chain couples TRBV9 to TRBJ2-1; weak D call: TRBD1 (6 bases). With 6 bases removed from V and 3 bases from J, the gap between germline ends came to 19 bases. Germline V gene sequence: CDR1 SGDLS, CDR2 YYNGEE. CDR3 length equals 16 residues. The CDR3 spells CASTPGERAVYNEQFF. The CDR3 bases are TGTGCCAGCACCCCAGGGGAACGGGCCGTCTACAATGAGCAGTTCTTC.

This chain connects TRBV7-3 to TRBJ2-6, with D unclear. Germline CDR1 and CDR2: SGHTA and FQGTGA. Trimming removed 3 bases from V and 0 bases from J, with 9 bases in between. The length of the CDR3 is 16 residues. The CDR3 nucleotides are TGTGCCAGCAGCTTGACACGCTACTCTGGGGCCAACGTCCTGACTTTC. As protein: CASSLTRYSGANVLTF.